This T cell receptor beta chain appears in the sequencing data of a study of blood T cells in healthy people across ages (dated by TCRdb to the mid-2010s). Study-level background: In model experiments, template switching captured about one uniquely barcoded TCR beta cDNA molecule for every two T cells. The study measured age-related changes in TCR beta repertoire diversity using deep sequencing normalized with unique cDNA molecular identifiers. Four age groups were formed from the donors: young (average approximately 15 years), middle-aged (roughly 38), aged (about 62) and long-lived (around 82). Donors of different ages were randomly distributed across sequencing lanes to avoid experimental bias. The study analyzed two additional independent replicas of 1 million unique cDNA reads from the same blood draw for two donors, one aged 18 to 29 and one aged 80 or older.

Here is what the overall study found, with its caveats: There was a strong correlation between observed TCR beta diversity and the percentage of naive T cells measured by flow cytometry. Because the CMV infection status of the donors was unknown, age-related changes in expanded clonotypes may potentially have been confounded. Observed TCR beta diversity per million T cells fell roughly linearly with age, and a significant reduction was already apparent by age about 36. Conclusive comparison of naive and antigen-experienced compartments was prevented by the profiling of bulk unsorted PBMCs. Estimates of total diversity based on one million sequenced T cells were regarded as lower bounds and as underestimates. Compared with the aged group, more naive CD4+ T cells, fewer expanded clones and increased TCR diversity were shown by the long-lived group, suggesting age selection.

Systemically healthy Caucasian individuals from Russia, 39 in total and aged roughly 6 to 100 years, were included as donors. Roughly 9 milliliters of peripheral blood were drawn from each donor into EDTA-treated Vacutainer tubes. Ficoll-Paque density-gradient centrifugation was used to isolate PBMCs, with at least 7 million obtained per sample. Total RNA, at least 5.5 micrograms per sample, was extracted from PBMCs with Trizol reagent. The percentages of naive CD45RAhigh/CD27high T cells were determined by flow cytometry on a PBMC aliquot from every donor. Receptor libraries were prepared by 5' RACE. Instrument used: Illumina HiSeq 2500. The second PCR ran for about 6 to 11 cycles and used a J-beta primer mix along with a sample-barcoded 5' primer. Each TCR beta cDNA molecule received a unique molecular identifier from a template-switch 5' adaptor carrying 12 random nucleotides. At least 3 million CDR3-containing paired-end reads were obtained from each sample. All of the RNA was converted into first-strand cDNA using the Mint cDNA synthesis kit, with a TRBC-specific oligonucleotide serving as the primer. Following uracil-DNA glycosylase treatment, a first 18-cycle PCR with universal primers M1SS and BC2_uni_R was performed on all cDNA. The source study handled its data this way. Normalization of each sample was performed by random selection of 1 million high-quality reads, each carrying a distinct molecular identifier. Instead of being binned into consensus sequences, reads with shared molecular identifiers were discarded. MiTCR, run with a Q25 quality threshold and the strictest error-elimination algorithm, handled CDR3 identification, clonotype clustering and error correction. Lower-bound total TCR beta diversity was estimated with a nonparametric unseen species model using Euler transformation. Clones were called with MiXCR by TCRdb after fastp trimmed the public reads at Q25, and only in-frame beta chains were retained. Entries are consolidated by CDR3 protein sequence, retaining the most common genes and DNA. The authors' filters were not applied to this entry. This sample gives about 780,000 distinct CDR3 sequences in total; about 46% of them show up just once. The ten top clones hold roughly 20% of the sample.

About this clonotype: No cognate antigen has been identified for it. No per-base quality is available; no much larger clone lies one base away.

The sequence was collected from a man at least 80 years old in good health. What was sequenced was blood.

The CDR3 corresponds to CASSQDVETNYGYTF. The DNA is TGCGCCAGCAGCCAAGATGTTGAGACTAACTATGGCTACACCTTC. Here the chain combines TRBV4-3 and TRBJ1-2, with the D segment identity uncertain. As encoded in the germline V gene, CDR1 is LGHNA while CDR2 is YSLEER. The germline ends are 8 bases apart after V is trimmed by 0 bases and J by 0 bases. Including the terminal cysteine and phenylalanine, the CDR3 comprises 15 residues. Only the CDR3 DNA is retained, 45 bases long and in frame from the first base.